This entry describes one TCR beta chain. TCRdb itself ran the reads through MiXCR, one entry per CDR3 protein. This table holds over 300,000 distinct CDR3 sequences, 9% to 9.5% found once. The data were taken from a study of T cell repertoires in cytomegalovirus infection. Across the study: A matching HLA type, together with CMV infection, was signaled by public TCR beta signatures.

Input material: PBMCs. The clonotype originates from a human donor in good health (CMV status not recorded). Some clones in this sample may be carry-over from other donors' samples.

CDR3 region: CASSQPTGTFGELFF. The CDR3 bases are TGTGCCAGCAGCCAGCCGACAGGGACTTTCGGGGAGCTGTTTTTT. J is TRBJ2-2 and V is TRBV12-3 or TRBV12-4; D may be TRBD1 (7 bases). V lost 6 bases and J 7 bases, leaving 18 bases between the germline ends. The CDR3 covers 15 residues.